At least ten counts were recorded for the clone carrying this T cell receptor (beta chain). Its target is unknown. This record belongs to a study of tumor-infiltrating lymphocytes in primary liver carcinoma. Turning to the study itself: Men and women, 30 to 69 years of age, made up the patients. General study findings and limits: Tumors had a significantly higher top-250-clone fraction than blood (p = 0.039).

Production of TCR beta cDNA used roughly 480 ng total RNA together with a constant-region primer. Generation of the TCR beta libraries relied on three nested multiplex PCR rounds using slightly modified ARM-PCR. Researchers ran the first two PCR rounds for 9 to 10 cycles each with TRBV1-TRBV30 forward primers and a C-beta reverse primer. TCRdb redid the calling of the multiplex PCR reads with MiXCR, one entry per CDR3 protein. The data contain about 48,000 distinct CDR3 sequences, about 70% of them singletons. Between 20 and 30 mg of unsorted bulk tissue served as the source from which RNA and DNA were co-extracted. Surgical resection treated primary liver carcinoma in the patients. CDR1 and CDR2 from the germline V gene are SGHDN and FVKESK. The CDR3 is 14 residues long. Trimming pared 1 base from V and 3 bases from J, leaving 9 bases between.

The V call is TRBV14, the J call TRBJ1-2; TRBD1 is a possible D gene (5 bases). Sample: liver tumor tissue from sampling region 3. Subset indicated: tumor region T3, left-lateral pole. This TCR was sampled from a middle-aged man with primary liver carcinoma and hepatitis B virus infection. CDR3 nucleotide sequence: TGTGCCAGCAGCCAAGTCGGGGGTGACTATGGCTACACCTTC. It translates to CASSQVGGDYGYTF.